This T cell receptor (beta chain) was identified in a study of blood T cell repertoires in COVID-19. About the study: The origin of the acute and convalescent COVID-19 samples was the United States, Italy and Spain. Nucleic acid was either cDNA or gDNA, and it came from T cells, B-cell-depleted T cells, or PBMCs.

Source study methods: Amplified reference gene primers provided the basis for estimating nucleated cell counts. Assay: immunoSEQ multiplex PCR; the TCRdb copy retains only in-frame clones and omits some. From that table come the V and J calls and clone size; the DNA was used to work out D and trimming. The sample comprises about 200,000 clones, roughly 88% of which are singletons, and approximately 5% rests with the top ten. Clinical history as reported by participants underpinned cohort assignment. Trimming at V came to 7 bases and at J to 4 bases, leaving 9 bases not matched to a gene. There are 15 residues in the CDR3. Germline CDR1 reads SQVTM; CDR2 reads ANQGSEA.

The source is a man aged 40-50 years with acute COVID-19. This chain joins TRBV29-1 and TRBJ2-3, with 12 nucleotides matching TRBD2. Sequencing was performed on PBMCs or T cells enriched from blood (not recorded which). The CDR3, as DNA: TGCAGCGCTGCCCCTAGCGGGAGGGCATCAGATACGCAGTATTTT. It codes for CSAAPSGRASDTQYF.